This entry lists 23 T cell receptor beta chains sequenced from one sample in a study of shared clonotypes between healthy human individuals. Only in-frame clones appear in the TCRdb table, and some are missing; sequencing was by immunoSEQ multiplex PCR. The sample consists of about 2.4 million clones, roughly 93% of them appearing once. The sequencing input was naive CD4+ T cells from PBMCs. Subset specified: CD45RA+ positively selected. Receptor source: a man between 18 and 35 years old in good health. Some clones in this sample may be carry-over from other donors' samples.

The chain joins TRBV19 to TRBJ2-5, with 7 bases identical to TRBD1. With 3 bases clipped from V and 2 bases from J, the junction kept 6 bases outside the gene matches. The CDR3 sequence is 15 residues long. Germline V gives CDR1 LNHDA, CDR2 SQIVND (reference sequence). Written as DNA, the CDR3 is TGTGCCAGTAGTATCATGACAGGGACGCAAGAGACCCAGTACTTC. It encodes CASSIMTGTQETQYF. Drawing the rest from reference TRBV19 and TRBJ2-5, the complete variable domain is DGGITQSPKYLFRKEGQNVTLSCEQNLNHDAMYWYRQDPGQGLRLIYYSQIVNDFQKGDIAEGYSVSREKKESFPLTVTSAQKNPTAFYLCASSIMTGTQETQYFGPGTRLLVL.

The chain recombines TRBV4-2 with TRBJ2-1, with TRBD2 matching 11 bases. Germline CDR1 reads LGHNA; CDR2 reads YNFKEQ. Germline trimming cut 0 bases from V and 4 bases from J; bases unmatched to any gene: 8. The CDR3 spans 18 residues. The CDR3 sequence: CASSQDSGLAGLYNEQFF. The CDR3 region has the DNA TGTGCCAGCAGCCAAGATAGTGGACTAGCGGGCTTATACAATGAGCAGTTCTTC.

The CDR3 protein is CASSLGDTTYGYTF. The CDR3 bases are TGCGCCAGCAGCTTGGGCGACACCACCTATGGCTACACCTTC. The V and J genes are TRBV5-1 and TRBJ1-2, with D uncertain. V lost 0 bases to trimming and J lost 4 bases, with 10 bases between them. Germline V CDR1 and CDR2: SGHRS, YFSETQ. CDR3 length equals 14 residues.

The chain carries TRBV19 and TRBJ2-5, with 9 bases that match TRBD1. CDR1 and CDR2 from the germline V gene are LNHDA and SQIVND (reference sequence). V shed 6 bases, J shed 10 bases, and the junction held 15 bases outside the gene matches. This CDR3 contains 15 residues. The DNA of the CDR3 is TGTGCCAGTAGCTCTGGACAGGGGAAGCAAGGGGGCCAGTACTTC. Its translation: CASSSGQGKQGGQYF.

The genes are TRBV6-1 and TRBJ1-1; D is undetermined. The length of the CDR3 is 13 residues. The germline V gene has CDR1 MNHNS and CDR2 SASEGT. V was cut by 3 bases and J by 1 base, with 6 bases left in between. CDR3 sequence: CASSDRQNTEAFF. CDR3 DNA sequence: TGTGCCAGCAGTGATAGGCAGAACACTGAAGCTTTCTTT.

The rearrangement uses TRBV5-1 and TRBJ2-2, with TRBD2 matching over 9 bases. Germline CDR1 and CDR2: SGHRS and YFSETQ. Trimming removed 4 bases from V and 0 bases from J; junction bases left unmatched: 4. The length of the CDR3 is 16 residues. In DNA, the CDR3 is TGCGCCAGCAGCCCTTGGACTAGCGCGAACACCGGGGAGCTGTTTTTT. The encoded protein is CASSPWTSANTGELFF.

This CDR3 reads CASSPGQGASGELFF. CDR3 DNA: TGTGCCAGCAGCCCCGGACAGGGGGCAAGCGGGGAGCTGTTTTTT. This rearrangement joins TRBV11-3 to TRBJ2-2, with TRBD1 identical over 11 bases. The CDR3 loop spans 15 amino acids. The germline V gene encodes CDR1 SGHNT and CDR2 YENEEA. The J segment lost 7 bases and the V segment lost 5 bases, leaving 6 bases of the junction unmatched.

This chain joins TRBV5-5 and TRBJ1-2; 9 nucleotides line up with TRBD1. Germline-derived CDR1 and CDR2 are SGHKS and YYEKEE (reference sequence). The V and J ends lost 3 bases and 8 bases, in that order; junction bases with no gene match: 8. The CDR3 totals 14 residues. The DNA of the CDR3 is TGTGCCAGCAGCTCCGACAGGGGGTGGCTGGGCTACACCTTC. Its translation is CASSSDRGWLGYTF.

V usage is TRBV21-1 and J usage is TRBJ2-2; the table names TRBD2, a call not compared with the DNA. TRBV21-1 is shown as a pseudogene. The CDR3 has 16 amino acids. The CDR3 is CASSKQSGTSPGELFF. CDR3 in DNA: TGTGCCAGCAGCAAACAGTCCGGGACTAGCCCCGGGGAGCTGTTTTTT.

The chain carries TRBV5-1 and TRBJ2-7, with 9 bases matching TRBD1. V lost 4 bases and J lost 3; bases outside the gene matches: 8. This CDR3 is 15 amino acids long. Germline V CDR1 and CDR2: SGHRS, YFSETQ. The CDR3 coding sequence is TGCGCCAGCAGCCCAAGGACAGGGGAGGGCTACGAGCAGTACTTC. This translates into CASSPRTGEGYEQYF.

DNA for the CDR3: TGTGCCAGCAATCACGAAGCGGCCCCCGAAGGCTACACCTTC. This gives the protein CASNHEAAPEGYTF. The chain recombines TRBV6-5 with TRBJ1-2, with D unresolved. Germline-derived CDR1 and CDR2 are MNHEY and SVGAGI. V was clipped by 7 bases and J by 8 bases, with 20 bases between them. The CDR3 has 14 amino acids.

The CDR3 sequence: CAWTRGASGYTGELFF. In nucleotides, the CDR3 is TGTGCCTGGACCCGGGGAGCTAGCGGATACACCGGGGAGCTGTTTTTT. The rearrangement links TRBV30 to TRBJ2-2, with 7 nucleotides matching TRBD2. Germline V gene lookup returns CDR1 GTSNPN and CDR2 SVGIG (reference sequence). The CDR3 totals 16 residues. V lost 4 bases and J lost 3; bases outside the gene matches: 11.

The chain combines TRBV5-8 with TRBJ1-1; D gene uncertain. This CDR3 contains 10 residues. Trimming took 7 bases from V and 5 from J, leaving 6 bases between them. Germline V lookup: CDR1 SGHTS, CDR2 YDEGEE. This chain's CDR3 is CASGRTEAFF. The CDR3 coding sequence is TGTGCCAGCGGGCGGACTGAAGCTTTCTTT.

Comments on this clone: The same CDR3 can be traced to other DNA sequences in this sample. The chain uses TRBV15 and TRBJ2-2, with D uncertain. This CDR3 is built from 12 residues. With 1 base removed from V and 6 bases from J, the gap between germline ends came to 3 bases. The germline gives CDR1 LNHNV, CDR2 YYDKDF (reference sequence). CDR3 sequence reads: CATSRGAGELFF. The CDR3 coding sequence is TGTGCCACCAGCAGAGGGGCCGGGGAGCTGTTTTTT.

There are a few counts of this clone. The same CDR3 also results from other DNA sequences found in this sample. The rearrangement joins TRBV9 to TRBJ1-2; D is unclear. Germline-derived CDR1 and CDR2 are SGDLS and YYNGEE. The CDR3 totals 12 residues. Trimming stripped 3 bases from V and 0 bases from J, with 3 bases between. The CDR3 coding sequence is TGTGCCAGCAGCGGGCCTAACTATGGCTACACCTTC. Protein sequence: CASSGPNYGYTF.

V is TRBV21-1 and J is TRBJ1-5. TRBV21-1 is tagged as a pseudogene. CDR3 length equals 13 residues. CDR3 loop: CASSKPGRQPQHF. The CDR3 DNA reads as TGTGCCAGCAGCAAACCGGGGCGGCAGCCCCAGCATTTT.

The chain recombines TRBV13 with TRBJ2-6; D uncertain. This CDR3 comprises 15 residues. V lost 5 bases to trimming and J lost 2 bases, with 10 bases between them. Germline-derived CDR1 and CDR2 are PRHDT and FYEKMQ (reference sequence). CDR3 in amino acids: CASSRTEPGANVLTF. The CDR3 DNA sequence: TGTGCCAGCAGCCGGACGGAGCCTGGGGCCAACGTCCTGACTTTC.

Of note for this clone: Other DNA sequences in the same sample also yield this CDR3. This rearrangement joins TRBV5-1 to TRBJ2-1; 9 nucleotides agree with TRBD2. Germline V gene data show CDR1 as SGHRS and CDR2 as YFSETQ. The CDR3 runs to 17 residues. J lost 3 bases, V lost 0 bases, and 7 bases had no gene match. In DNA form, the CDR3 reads TGCGCCAGCAGCTTGGGGCTAGCGGGAAGATACTACAATGAGCAGTTCTTC. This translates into CASSLGLAGRYYNEQFF.

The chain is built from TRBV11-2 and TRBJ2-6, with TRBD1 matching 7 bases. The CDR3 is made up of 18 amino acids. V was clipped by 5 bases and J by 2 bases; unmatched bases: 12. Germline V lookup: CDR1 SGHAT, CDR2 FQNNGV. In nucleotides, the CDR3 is TGTGCCAGCAGCATCCGGGACAGATTCTCCCCTGGGGCCAACGTCCTGACTTTC. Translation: CASSIRDRFSPGANVLTF.

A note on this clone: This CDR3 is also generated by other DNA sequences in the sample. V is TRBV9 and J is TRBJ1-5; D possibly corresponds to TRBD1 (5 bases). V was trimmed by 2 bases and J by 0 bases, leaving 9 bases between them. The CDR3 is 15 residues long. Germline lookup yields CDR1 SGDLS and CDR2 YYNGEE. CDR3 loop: CASSVSGHSNQPQHF. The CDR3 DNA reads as TGTGCCAGCAGCGTGTCGGGGCATAGCAATCAGCCCCAGCATTTT.

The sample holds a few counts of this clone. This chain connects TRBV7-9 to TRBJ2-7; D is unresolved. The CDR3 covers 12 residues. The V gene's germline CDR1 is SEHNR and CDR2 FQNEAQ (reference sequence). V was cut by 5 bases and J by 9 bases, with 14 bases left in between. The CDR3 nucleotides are TGTGCCAGCAGCCCCCCTGGGGATGTGCAGTACTTC. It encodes CASSPPGDVQYF.

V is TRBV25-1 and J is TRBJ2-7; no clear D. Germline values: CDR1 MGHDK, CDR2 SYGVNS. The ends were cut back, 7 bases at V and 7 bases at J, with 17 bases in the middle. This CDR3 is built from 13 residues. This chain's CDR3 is CASMDQRIGEQYF. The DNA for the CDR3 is TGTGCCAGCATGGATCAACGAATAGGGGAGCAGTACTTC.

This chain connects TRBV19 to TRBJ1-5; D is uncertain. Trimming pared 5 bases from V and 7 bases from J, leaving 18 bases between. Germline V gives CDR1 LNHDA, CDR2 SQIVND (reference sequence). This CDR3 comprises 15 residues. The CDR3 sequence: CASSPITAVRQPQHF. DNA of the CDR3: TGTGCCAGTAGTCCAATAACGGCCGTTCGCCAGCCCCAGCATTTT.